This T cell receptor beta chain appears in the sequencing data of a study of cytomegalovirus exposure and HLA in healthy donors. Assay: immunoSEQ multiplex PCR; the TCRdb copy retains only in-frame clones and omits some. This table has about 130,000 clones, about nine tenths appearing once. V was cut by 3 bases and J by 2 bases, with 2 bases left in between. CDR1 and CDR2 from the germline V gene are MDHEN and SYDVKM. The CDR3 length is 11 residues. The receptor was isolated from a man younger than 45 in good health and CMV-seronegative. J is TRBJ2-7 and V is TRBV28; D call uncertain. The sequenced sample consisted of PBMCs. DNA for the CDR3: TGTGCCAGCAGTTTCGCCTACGAGCAGTACTTC. Residues: CASSFAYEQYF.